This passage covers 27 T cell receptor beta chains from one sample sequenced in a study of blood T cell repertoires in COVID-19 (dated by TCRdb to the early 2020s). The receptor library was made with the immunoSEQ multiplex PCR assay. This is the immuneACCESS table as TCRdb keeps it, with only in-frame sequences that have V and J called. A part of the clones is gone; compared with another copy, unresolved V genes explain less than half, and the rest is unexplained. In all, the sample holds over 90,000 clones, and approximately 80% of those were seen once. Just under 4.5% of the sample is taken by the ten largest. The material sequenced was peripheral blood. The receptors were sampled from a human donor in a cohort sampled during active COVID-19.

The chain recombines TRBV5-4 with TRBJ2-7; 7 bases fit TRBD1. The V and J ends lost 4 bases and 4 bases, in that order; junction bases with no gene match: 11. The V gene's germline CDR1 is SGHNT and CDR2 YYREEE (reference sequence). This CDR3 has 15 residues. The CDR3 region has the DNA TGTGCCAGCAGCCTACAGGGACAGAAGATTTACGAGCAGTACTTC. Amino acid sequence: CASSLQGQKIYEQYF.

V is TRBV7-2 and J is TRBJ2-3, with D uncertain. The CDR3 is made up of 14 amino acids. Trimming took 5 bases from V and 8 from J, leaving 17 bases between them. Germline V CDR1 and CDR2: SGHTA, FQGNSA. This chain's CDR3 is CASSQTGLLGTQYF. Written as DNA, the CDR3 is TGTGCCAGCAGCCAGACTGGCCTGTTAGGTACGCAGTATTTT.

This chain joins TRBV4-2 and TRBJ1-5, with D possibly TRBD1 on 5 matching bases. The germline gives CDR1 LGHNA, CDR2 YNFKEQ. CDR3 length: 15 residues. V gave up 4 bases and J gave up 1 base, with 11 bases separating them. CDR3 nucleotides: TGTGCCAGCAGCCCATTAGGGGCGAGCAATCAGCCCCAGCATTTT. Amino acids: CASSPLGASNQPQHF.

The table lists this clone with a few counts. The same CDR3 arises from other DNA sequences in this sample as well. CDR3 DNA sequence: TGCGCCAGCAGCTTGGTTGGGGGCGGCGATACGCAGTATTTT. Amino acids: CASSLVGGGDTQYF. The rearrangement uses TRBV5-1 and TRBJ2-3; tentative D call: TRBD1 (6 bases). The CDR3 sequence is 14 residues long. Trimming removed 0 bases from V and 6 bases from J, with 11 bases in between. The germline V gene encodes CDR1 SGHRS and CDR2 YFSETQ.

This clone has just one count. The V gene is TRBV5-1, the J gene TRBJ1-2; 8 nucleotides match TRBD1. V lost 4 bases and J lost 5; bases outside the gene matches: 10. The CDR3 length is 15 residues. Per the germline V gene, CDR1 is SGHRS and CDR2 is YFSETQ. In DNA, the CDR3 is TGCGCCAGCAGCGTAGAGGACAGGGTAACATATGGCTACACCTTC. It specifies CASSVEDRVTYGYTF. Based on the CDR3 plus reference TRBV5-1 and TRBJ1-2, the full variable domain is KAGVTQTPRYLIKTRGQQVTLSCSPISGHRSVSWYQQTPGQGLQFLFEYFSETQRNKGNFPGRFSGRQFSNSRSEMNVSTLELGDSALYLCASSVEDRVTYGYTFGSGTRLTVV.

This chain connects TRBV10-3 to TRBJ2-5, with TRBD2 matching over 7 bases. Germline V lookup: CDR1 ENHRY, CDR2 SYGVKD. Unmatched junction bases numbered 9, after V lost 0 bases and J lost 2 bases. The CDR3 is 17 residues long. The CDR3 nucleotides read TGTGCCATCAGTGAGTCGTCAGGGCGGGGAGGGCAAGAGACCCAGTACTTC. Encoded protein: CAISESSGRGGQETQYF.

The chain employs TRBV5-1 and TRBJ2-5; maybe TRBD2 (5 bases). The CDR3 loop spans 16 amino acids. V was pared by 4 bases and J by 1 base, with 17 bases between. CDR1 SGHRS and CDR2 YFSETQ come from the germline V gene. CDR3 coding DNA: TGCGCCAGCAGCCCCCGGGGTAGCCGTGGCCAAGAGACCCAGTACTTC. Its protein product is CASSPRGSRGQETQYF.

The chain carries TRBV18 and TRBJ1-4, with TRBD1 matching 7 bases. This CDR3 has 15 residues. The germline V gene encodes CDR1 KGHSH and CDR2 LQKENI. V lost 2 bases, J lost 7 bases, and 7 bases stayed unmatched. CDR3 sequence (DNA): TGTGCCAGCTCACCAGGGGGACAGAACCGTGAAAAACTGTTTTTT. It translates to CASSPGGQNREKLFF. Complete variable domain (other parts from reference TRBV18 and TRBJ1-4): NAGVMQNPRHLVRRRGQEARLRCSPMKGHSHVYWYRQLPEEGLKFMVYLQKENIIDESGMPKERFSAEFPKEGPSILRIQQVVRGDSAAYFCASSPGGQNREKLFFGSGTQLSVL.

This clone was counted once. This chain uses TRBV29-1 with TRBJ2-3; 16 bases match TRBD2. This CDR3 is built from 15 residues. Germline loops: CDR1 SQVTM, CDR2 ANQGSEA. CDR3 nucleotide sequence: TGCACTCTCCAGGGACTAGCGGGGGGGAGGGATACGCAGTATTTT. The encoded protein is CTLQGLAGGRDTQYF.

The CDR3 loop is CATSRGGTSMNTEAFF. The DNA for the CDR3 is TGTGCCACCAGCAGAGGGGGGACAAGTATGAACACTGAAGCTTTCTTT. The chain joins TRBV15 to TRBJ1-1, with D possibly being TRBD1 (6 bases). Per the germline V gene, CDR1 is LNHNV and CDR2 is YYDKDF (reference sequence). This CDR3 spans 16 amino acids. The ends were cut back, 1 base at V and 0 bases at J, with 12 bases in the middle.

The rearrangement links TRBV5-1 to TRBJ2-3; 7 bases line up with TRBD1. The CDR3 sequence is 16 residues long. J gave up 2 bases and V 5 bases, and 11 bases lay outside the gene matches. Germline V gives CDR1 SGHRS, CDR2 YFSETQ. The CDR3 loop reads CASRNIFRGTTDTQYF. The CDR3 bases are TGCGCCAGCAGGAACATATTCAGGGGGACCACAGATACGCAGTATTTT.

The gene calls are TRBV7-3 and TRBJ2-5; 8 positions agree with TRBD1. V shed 4 bases, J shed 2 bases, and the junction held 6 bases outside the gene matches. From germline, CDR1 is SGHTA and CDR2 FQGTGA. The CDR3 loop spans 15 amino acids. The CDR3 nucleotides read TGTGCCAGCAGCTCAACAGGGGGATTTCAAGAGACCCAGTACTTC. This translates into CASSSTGGFQETQYF. The complete variable domain, with remaining parts taken from reference TRBV7-3 and TRBJ2-5, reads GAGVSQTPSNKVTEKGKYVELRCDPISGHTALYWYRQSLGQGPEFLIYFQGTGAADDSGLPNDRFFAVRPEGSVSTLKIQRTERGDSAVYLCASSSTGGFQETQYFGPGTRLLVL.

The chain couples TRBV14 to TRBJ2-3; D may be TRBD2 (7 bases). Trimming took off 1 base at V and 5 bases at J, with 13 bases between the two ends. This CDR3 has 15 residues. Germline assignment: CDR1 SGHDN and CDR2 FVKESK. The CDR3 region is CASSQAGGPEDTQYF. CDR3 coding DNA: TGTGCCAGCAGCCAAGCGGGGGGCCCAGAAGATACGCAGTATTTT.

CDR3 nucleotide sequence: TGCGCCAGCAGTCCCGACAGCACCAGCAATCAGCCCCAGCATTTT. Translation gives CASSPDSTSNQPQHF. This rearrangement joins TRBV5-1 to TRBJ1-5; D might be TRBD1 (5 bases). Looked up from germline, CDR1 is SGHRS and CDR2 is YFSETQ. Trimming stripped 5 bases from V and 1 base from J, with 13 bases between. The CDR3 extends over 15 amino acids.

V usage is TRBV28 and J usage is TRBJ2-5, with D maybe TRBD1 (5 bases). The CDR3 is made up of 16 amino acids. CDR1 is MDHEN and CDR2 is SYDVKM in the germline V gene. V dropped 2 bases and J dropped 2 bases, with 15 bases sitting between them. The CDR3 nucleotides read TGTGCCAGCAGTTTAAGTCTGGACATGACACAAGAGACCCAGTACTTC. This gives the protein CASSLSLDMTQETQYF. Drawing the rest from reference TRBV28 and TRBJ2-5, the complete variable domain is DVKVTQSSRYLVKRTGEKVFLECVQDMDHENMFWYRQDPGLGLRLIYFSYDVKMKEKGDIPEGYSVSREKKERFSLILESASTNQTSMYLCASSLSLDMTQETQYFGPGTRLLVL.

The rearrangement joins TRBV28 to TRBJ2-7, with 7 nucleotides matching TRBD1. V lost 5 bases, J lost 6 bases, and 7 bases stayed unmatched. This CDR3 comprises 13 residues. Germline V CDR1 and CDR2: MDHEN, SYDVKM. CDR3: CASSIRDRSEQYF. CDR3 in DNA: TGTGCCAGCAGTATCCGGGACAGAAGCGAGCAGTACTTC.

The chain is built from TRBV10-3 and TRBJ2-5; TRBD2 agrees at 9 bases. The germline V gene has CDR1 ENHRY and CDR2 SYGVKD. The J segment lost 2 bases and the V segment lost 2 bases, leaving 9 bases of the junction unmatched. This CDR3 has 17 residues. CDR3 in DNA: TGTGCCATCAGTGAGCCGAGTCAGCGGGGGGATCAAGAGACCCAGTACTTC. Its translation is CAISEPSQRGDQETQYF.

This clone was seen a single time. J is TRBJ2-1 and V is TRBV18; 7 nucleotides agree with TRBD2. The CDR3 is made up of 15 amino acids. Unmatched junction bases numbered 4, after V lost 2 bases and J lost 3 bases. Germline V lookup: CDR1 KGHSH, CDR2 LQKENI. The CDR3 DNA reads as TGTGCCAGCTCACCAGAAGCGGGGCTCTACAATGAGCAGTTCTTC. As protein: CASSPEAGLYNEQFF.

This chain joins TRBV5-1 and TRBJ1-4; a weak D match, TRBD1 (6 bases). This CDR3 is built from 14 residues. Trimming left V 3 bases short and J 6 bases short, with 12 bases between. In germline, CDR1 is SGHRS, CDR2 YFSETQ. The CDR3 region is CASSSDRADEKLFF. The CDR3 nucleotides are TGCGCCAGCAGCTCGGACAGAGCAGATGAAAAACTGTTTTTT.

This chain uses TRBV19 with TRBJ2-5; the D gene is possibly TRBD1 (6 bases). The germline V and J ends were trimmed by 9 bases and 5 bases, with 16 bases remaining between them. This CDR3 is built from 13 residues. Germline V gene sequence: CDR1 LNHDA, CDR2 SQIVND (reference sequence). The CDR3 bases are TGTGCCAGCTCTCCAGGGGTAGGGGAGACCCAGTACTTC. It codes for CASSPGVGETQYF. The entire variable domain, with the rest obtained from reference TRBV19 and TRBJ2-5, is as follows: DGGITQSPKYLFRKEGQNVTLSCEQNLNHDAMYWYRQDPGQGLRLIYYSQIVNDFQKGDIAEGYSVSREKKESFPLTVTSAQKNPTAFYLCASSPGVGETQYFGPGTRLLVL.

The gene calls are TRBV11-1 and TRBJ2-1; tentative D call: TRBD2 (6 bases). Trimming shortened V by 2 bases and J by 3 bases, and 11 bases separated the two germline ends. The CDR3 has 15 amino acids. Per the germline V gene, CDR1 is SGHAT and CDR2 is FQDESV (reference sequence). The CDR3 spells CASSLPSSGYNEQFF. Written as DNA, the CDR3 is TGTGCCAGCAGCTTACCCAGTAGCGGCTACAATGAGCAGTTCTTC.

The chain combines TRBV7-2 with TRBJ1-5; 9 bases map to TRBD1. CDR1 is SGHTA and CDR2 is FQGNSA in the germline V gene. V gave up 4 bases and J gave up 3 bases; unmatched junction bases: 7. The length of the CDR3 is 16 residues. The CDR3, as DNA: TGTGCCAGCAGCTCTCCCGGGACAGGGAACAATCAGCCCCAGCATTTT. Amino acid sequence: CASSSPGTGNNQPQHF. The whole variable domain, filled in from reference TRBV7-2 and TRBJ1-5, reads GAGVSQSPSNKVTEKGKDVELRCDPISGHTALYWYRQSLGQGLEFLIYFQGNSAPDKSGLPSDRFSAERTGGSVSTLTIQRTQQEDSAVYLCASSSPGTGNNQPQHFGDGTRLSIL.

This clone has just a few counts. The chain combines TRBV9 with TRBJ2-7, with a tentative D call TRBD1 (6 bases). This CDR3 spans 14 amino acids. The ends were cut back, 0 bases at V and 2 bases at J, with 9 bases in the middle. Per germline, CDR1 SGDLS and CDR2 YYNGEE. CDR3 residues: CASSVEGHTYEQYF. The DNA of the CDR3 is TGTGCCAGCAGCGTAGAGGGACACACCTACGAGCAGTACTTC.

In its sample, this clone was seen once. V and J are TRBV7-3 and TRBJ2-4; perhaps TRBD1 as D (5 bases). Between the trimmed V and J ends, which lost 5 bases and 1 base, there was a span of 21 bases. The germline V gene has CDR1 SGHTA and CDR2 FQGTGA. The CDR3 is made up of 18 amino acids. The CDR3 sequence: CASSPSLNRSGAKNIQYF. The CDR3 nucleotides read TGTGCCAGCAGCCCTTCTCTTAACAGGTCTGGGGCCAAAAACATTCAGTACTTC.

This clone was detected only once. V usage is TRBV7-2 and J usage is TRBJ2-5; the match to TRBD1 covers 10 bases. The CDR3 spans 15 residues. In germline, CDR1 is SGHTA, CDR2 FQGNSA. The V and J ends lost 5 bases and 2 bases, in that order; junction bases with no gene match: 5. CDR3 sequence reads: CASSGQGGLQETQYF. DNA for the CDR3: TGTGCCAGCAGCGGACAGGGGGGTTTACAAGAGACCCAGTACTTC.

The CDR3 reads CASSLAVRSSYNSPLHF. Written as DNA, the CDR3 is TGTGCCAGCAGCTTAGCCGTGCGGAGCTCCTATAATTCACCCCTCCACTTT. The chain has TRBV7-2 and TRBJ1-6; D is undetermined. The germline CDR1 and CDR2 sequences are SGHTA and FQGNSA. Trimming took off 0 bases at V and 0 bases at J, with 9 bases between the two ends. CDR3 length: 17 residues. The whole variable domain, filled in from reference TRBV7-2 and TRBJ1-6, reads GAGVSQSPSNKVTEKGKDVELRCDPISGHTALYWYRQSLGQGLEFLIYFQGNSAPDKSGLPSDRFSAERTGGSVSTLTIQRTQQEDSAVYLCASSLAVRSSYNSPLHFGNGTRLTVT.

V is TRBV6-4 and J is TRBJ2-1; 8 bases are a match to TRBD1. Germline loops: CDR1 MRHNA, CDR2 SNTAGT. Trimming took 6 bases from V and 2 from J; bases not matched to a gene: 6. The CDR3 is 15 residues long. The CDR3 loop is CASSPTGGPYNEQFF. DNA of the CDR3: TGTGCCAGCAGCCCCACAGGGGGACCCTACAATGAGCAGTTCTTC.